This is a list of T cell receptor beta chains from one sample in a study of TIL therapy for anti-PD-1-resistant metastatic lung cancer. Profiled with immunoSEQ multiplex PCR; TCRdb holds only in-frame clones, not every one. The sample includes more than 9,000 clones, more than 70% seen only once; the top ten take roughly 10%. The source was tumor tissue, collected at baseline. These receptors were obtained from a person aged 25 to 79 with non-small cell lung cancer. Both conserved end residues are part of each CDR3. The D gene is left open where the match is weak. A clone size is listed for some rows: how often the clone was seen (once, few, many), or a class if it is expanded.

abundance	d_gene	j_gene	v_gene	CDR3aa	CDR3nt
-	TRBD2	TRBJ2-3	TRBV10-1	CASSESLAGARDTQYF	TGCGCCAGCAGTGAGTCCCTAGCGGGGGCTCGGGATACGCAGTATTTT
-	-	TRBJ2-7	TRBV7-2	CASRTGTHSYEQYF	TGTGCCAGCAGGACCGGGACACACTCCTACGAGCAGTACTTC
-	TRBD2	TRBJ2-1	TRBV15	CATSVAGEVYNEQFF	TGTGCCACCAGCGTAGCGGGGGAAGTCTACAATGAGCAGTTCTTC
-	-	TRBJ1-1	TRBV27	CASSYGGTEAFF	TGTGCCAGCAGTTACGGAGGCACTGAAGCTTTCTTT
-	-	TRBJ1-3	TRBV7-6	CASSLARGEGNTIYF	TGTGCCAGCAGCTTAGCGAGGGGCGAAGGAAACACCATATATTTT
once	-	TRBJ2-7	TRBV28	CASRVLTGEQYF	TGTGCCAGCCGGGTACTTACCGGGGAGCAGTACTTC
few	TRBD1	TRBJ1-5	TRBV19	CASSIDRVRYQPQHF	TGTGCCAGTAGTATCGACAGGGTCAGGTATCAGCCCCAGCATTTT
-	-	TRBJ1-1	TRBV27	CASSLYGLNTEAFF	TGTGCCAGCAGTTTATACGGCCTGAACACTGAAGCTTTCTTT
-	-	TRBJ1-5	TRBV28	CASSPGTALNQPQHF	TGTGCCAGCAGTCCCGGGACGGCCTTAAATCAGCCCCAGCATTTT
-	-	TRBJ2-4	TRBV10-2	CASSESVNIQYF	TGCGCCAGCAGTGAGTCCGTGAACATTCAGTACTTC
few	TRBD1	TRBJ2-3	TRBV9	CASQQGAGGDTQYF	TGTGCCAGCCAGCAGGGGGCAGGGGGAGATACGCAGTATTTT
once	TRBD2	TRBJ2-1	TRBV18	CASSPRLAGSYNEQFF	TGTGCCAGCTCACCGCGACTAGCGGGCTCCTACAATGAGCAGTTCTTC
few	TRBD1	TRBJ2-1	TRBV19	CASSPDRGSEQFF	TGTGCCAGTAGTCCTGACAGGGGCTCTGAGCAGTTCTTC
-	TRBD2	TRBJ2-7	TRBV7-2	CASSFSGGPYEQYF	TGTGCCAGCAGCTTCAGCGGGGGTCCCTACGAGCAGTACTTC
-	-	TRBJ1-5	TRBV28	CASSSRGQGNQPQHF	TGTGCCAGCAGTTCCCGAGGGCAAGGGAATCAGCCCCAGCATTTT
-	TRBD2	TRBJ2-7	TRBV27	CASSSRGGPYEQYF	TGTGCCAGCAGCTCCCGCGGGGGGCCCTACGAGCAGTACTTC
-	-	TRBJ1-4	TRBV5-8	CASRKQTAATNEKLFF	TGTGCCAGCAGGAAACAAACGGCTGCAACTAATGAAAAACTGTTTTTT
-	-	TRBJ1-6	TRBV11-3	CASSLRPSSPLHF	TGTGCCAGCAGCTTAAGACCAAGTTCACCCCTCCACTTT
-	-	TRBJ2-7	TRBV6-6	CASREGLYEQYF	TGTGCCAGCAGGGAGGGCCTGTACGAGCAGTACTTC
-	-	TRBJ2-3	TRBV19	CASSIYALTDTQYF	TGTGCCAGTAGTATCTACGCCCTCACAGATACGCAGTATTTT
-	TRBD1	TRBJ2-5	TRBV6-5	CASSSGQGKTQYF	TGTGCCAGCAGTTCCGGACAGGGGAAGACCCAGTACTTC
-	TRBD1	TRBJ1-1	TRBV7-3	CASSFDRGTNTEAFF	TGTGCCAGCAGCTTTGACAGGGGGACGAACACTGAAGCTTTCTTT
-	TRBD2	TRBJ2-5	TRBV29-1	CSAMGGGQETQYF	TGCAGCGCGATGGGGGGGGGTCAAGAGACCCAGTACTTC
few	-	TRBJ1-5	TRBV6-1	CASSDVGGFRNQPQHF	TGTGCCAGCAGTGATGTAGGGGGGTTTAGGAATCAGCCCCAGCATTTT
-	-	TRBJ1-1	TRBV9	CASSDRGVGGGEAFF	TGTGCCAGCAGCGACAGAGGGGTAGGGGGGGGAGAAGCTTTCTTT
-	-	TRBJ2-5	TRBV7-8	CASTTEEGAQETQYF	TGTGCCAGCACCACCGAGGAAGGGGCCCAAGAGACCCAGTACTTC
-	-	TRBJ1-5	TRBV6-6	CASRDRPGQPQHF	TGTGCCAGCAGAGACCGTCCCGGTCAGCCCCAGCATTTT
-	-	TRBJ2-3	TRBV28	CASRGSGVGSDTQYF	TGTGCCAGCAGAGGAAGCGGCGTCGGTTCAGATACGCAGTATTTT
-	-	TRBJ2-2	TRBV2	CASVYGATTGELFF	TGTGCCAGCGTATATGGGGCAACCACCGGGGAGCTGTTTTTT
-	-	TRBJ2-3	TRBV5-4	CASSFFRSASTDTQYF	TGTGCCAGCAGCTTCTTTAGGAGCGCCAGCACAGATACGCAGTATTTT
-	-	TRBJ2-1	TRBV5-1	CASSSRDPTIDEQFF	TGCGCCAGCAGCTCTCGGGACCCTACAATCGATGAGCAGTTCTTC
once	-	TRBJ2-2	TRBV7-8	CASSLGRRENTGELFF	TGTGCCAGCAGCTTAGGGCGGCGGGAAAACACCGGGGAGCTGTTTTTT
-	-	TRBJ1-5	TRBV18	CASSRARDATQPQHF	TGTGCCAGCTCACGCGCGAGGGACGCTACTCAGCCCCAGCATTTT
-	-	TRBJ2-7	TRBV15	CATSRGDNHPRYSYEQYF	TGTGCCACCAGCAGGGGGGATAACCACCCAAGGTACTCCTACGAGCAGTACTTC
-	TRBD2	TRBJ2-1	TRBV6-5	CASSYFWTRPQDEQFF	TGTGCCAGCAGTTACTTCTGGACTAGACCTCAGGATGAGCAGTTCTTC
-	-	TRBJ2-5	TRBV6-5	CASRPGEGTRGTQYF	TGTGCCAGCAGGCCGGGGGAAGGAACGCGTGGGACCCAGTACTTC
-	TRBD2	TRBJ2-3	TRBV4-3	CASSQGLASDTQYF	TGCGCCAGCAGCCAGGGACTAGCTTCCGATACGCAGTATTTT
-	-	TRBJ2-2	TRBV23-1	CASSRYGGRENATGELFF	TGCGCCAGCAGTCGTTATGGGGGGCGCGAAAATGCTACCGGGGAGCTGTTTTTT
-	-	TRBJ2-2	TRBV19	CASTPFPRDTGELFF	TGTGCCAGTACCCCATTTCCTCGGGACACCGGGGAGCTGTTTTTT
-	-	TRBJ2-2	TRBV7-2	CASSFVGSTGELFF	TGTGCCAGCAGCTTTGTAGGTTCCACCGGGGAGCTGTTTTTT
-	-	TRBJ1-2	TRBV6-5	CASSLTLGASGYTF	TGTGCCAGCAGCCTTACATTGGGGGCGAGTGGCTACACCTTC
-	-	TRBJ2-2	TRBV18	CASSPDRNTGELFF	TGTGCCAGCTCACCCGACAGGAACACCGGGGAGCTGTTTTTT
-	TRBD2	TRBJ2-5	TRBV9	CASSVGSGANQETQYF	TGTGCCAGCAGCGTAGGTAGCGGGGCTAATCAGGAGACCCAGTACTTC
-	-	TRBJ2-2	TRBV7-2	CASSLVQARAANTGELFF	TGTGCCAGCAGCTTGGTTCAGGCGAGAGCCGCGAACACCGGGGAGCTGTTTTTT
-	TRBD1	TRBJ1-5	TRBV6-1	CASSERRTGPSNQPQHF	TGTGCCAGCAGTGAACGAAGGACAGGACCTAGCAATCAGCCCCAGCATTTT
-	TRBD1	TRBJ1-1	TRBV13	CASTFSPGQGLSEAFF	TGTGCCAGCACCTTTTCCCCGGGACAGGGATTGTCTGAAGCTTTCTTT
-	-	TRBJ2-5	TRBV5-6	CASSLAGSGVQETQYF	TGTGCCAGCAGCTTGGCGGGGTCCGGCGTGCAAGAGACCCAGTACTTC
-	-	TRBJ1-2	TRBV4-3	CASSQEYHFYGYTF	TGCGCCAGCAGCCAAGAGTATCACTTCTATGGCTACACCTTC
-	TRBD2	TRBJ2-7	TRBV5-1	CASSSAGALWTSSYEQYF	TGCGCCAGCAGCTCCGCGGGAGCCTTATGGACGAGCTCCTACGAGCAGTACTTC
few	-	TRBJ1-1	TRBV6-6	CASSLPEPPRAFF	TGTGCCAGCAGCCTTCCTGAGCCCCCCCGCGCTTTCTTT
few	TRBD1	TRBJ1-5	TRBV19	CASSVQGDNQPQHF	TGTGCCAGTAGTGTACAGGGGGATAATCAGCCCCAGCATTTT
-	-	TRBJ1-1	TRBV4-3	CASSQASRLNTEAFF	TGCGCCAGCAGCCAAGCGAGCAGACTGAACACTGAAGCTTTCTTT
-	TRBD1	TRBJ1-1	TRBV28	CAIQGPLNTEAFF	TGTGCCATACAGGGGCCATTGAACACTGAAGCTTTCTTT
-	-	TRBJ1-5	TRBV7-3	CASSPGPGAYSNQPQHF	TGTGCCAGCAGCCCGGGACCAGGGGCTTATAGCAATCAGCCCCAGCATTTT
once	-	TRBJ1-5	TRBV7-6	CATAETNGNQPQHF	TGTGCCACTGCAGAAACTAACGGGAATCAGCCCCAGCATTTT
-	TRBD2	TRBJ2-1	TRBV5-1	CASSRASGLYNEQFF	TGCGCCAGCAGCCGGGCTAGCGGGCTATACAATGAGCAGTTCTTC
-	TRBD1	TRBJ2-7	TRBV29-1	CSVDNRTGALRSYEQYF	TGCAGCGTTGATAATCGGACAGGGGCGCTTAGATCCTACGAGCAGTACTTC
medium-sized	-	TRBJ1-2	TRBV7-6	CASSLSHPRGKGHYGYTF	TGTGCCAGCAGCTTATCTCACCCCCGGGGGAAAGGACACTATGGCTACACCTTC
few	TRBD2	TRBJ2-3	TRBV5-4	CASSLGTSGPSRTDTQYF	TGTGCCAGCAGCCTAGGGACTAGCGGGCCGTCCCGCACAGATACGCAGTATTTT